Shown below are 10 T cell receptor beta chains from a single sample sequenced in a study of T cell responses to AZD1222 COVID-19 vaccine. Some clones are missing from TCRdb's copy, which holds only in-frame ones; the method was immunoSEQ multiplex PCR. The sample lists 130,000 or so clones, almost 85% seen once, with about 7.9% in the top ten. Source: peripheral blood, taken 28 days after the second dose of the MenACWY control vaccine. These receptor sequences come from an adult who received the MenACWY meningococcal vaccine as a control.

This clone appeared a single time. This chain joins TRBV6-5 and TRBJ2-7; 10 bases align to TRBD1. Germline values: CDR1 MNHEY, CDR2 SVGAGI. The CDR3 covers 13 residues. After removal of 11 bases from V and 7 bases from J, the junction contained 11 bases not matched to a gene. The CDR3 bases are TGTGCCTCGGGGACAGGGGAATGGAGGGAGCAGTACTTC. This translates into CASGTGEWREQYF.

This sequence joins TRBV28 and TRBJ1-6, with D hard to call. This CDR3 has 14 amino acids. V shed 3 bases and J shed 2 bases, with 5 bases lying between them. Germline V gene lookup returns CDR1 MDHEN and CDR2 SYDVKM. CDR3 nucleotide sequence: TGTGCCAGCAGTTTCCTGACCTATAATTCACCCCTCCACTTT. Protein: CASSFLTYNSPLHF. The whole variable domain, filled in from reference TRBV28 and TRBJ1-6, reads DVKVTQSSRYLVKRTGEKVFLECVQDMDHENMFWYRQDPGLGLRLIYFSYDVKMKEKGDIPEGYSVSREKKERFSLILESASTNQTSMYLCASSFLTYNSPLHFGNGTRLTVT.

The chain combines TRBV12-3 or TRBV12-4 with TRBJ2-1; D tentatively fits TRBD1 or TRBD2 (5 bases each). Trimming removed 7 bases from V and 10 bases from J, with 17 bases in between. The CDR3 spans 13 residues. The CDR3 DNA reads TGTGCCAGCATCCTAACTAGGGGCGGGGAGCAGTTCTTC. Its translation: CASILTRGGEQFF.

This clone was counted between two and nine times. The chain recombines TRBV19 with TRBJ1-6; D unclear. The V gene lost 5 bases and the J gene lost 0 bases, with 11 bases spanning the gap. Per the germline V gene, CDR1 is LNHDA and CDR2 is SQIVND (reference sequence). The CDR3 covers 16 residues. CDR3 sequence: CASSSRGSSYNSPLHF. The CDR3 nucleotides are TGTGCCAGTAGTTCGCGGGGTAGCTCCTATAATTCACCCCTCCACTTT.

The V gene is TRBV28, the J gene TRBJ1-1; the D gene is possibly TRBD1 (5 bases). Trimming cost V 6 bases and J 4 bases, with 9 bases left between them. Germline V gene lookup returns CDR1 MDHEN and CDR2 SYDVKM. The CDR3 is 12 residues long. CDR3 sequence reads: CASRWGGTEAFF. CDR3 coding DNA: TGTGCCAGCAGATGGGGGGGCACTGAAGCTTTCTTT.

The chain joins TRBV29-1 to TRBJ1-1; D remains unclear. Germline-derived CDR1 and CDR2 are SQVTM and ANQGSEA. The CDR3 runs 11 residues. The CDR3 sequence is CALRLNTEAFF. CDR3 coding DNA: TGCGCCCTCCGCTTGAACACTGAAGCTTTCTTT.

The V call is TRBV2, the J call TRBJ1-5; D gene ambiguous. The CDR3 spans 16 residues. Germline CDR1 is SNHLY and CDR2 is FYNNEI. The V gene lost 3 bases and the J gene lost 4 bases, with 16 bases spanning the gap. CDR3 protein: CASSEVGGGLNQPQHF. The CDR3 DNA reads as TGTGCCAGCAGTGAGGTGGGAGGAGGGCTTAATCAGCCCCAGCATTTT.

This sequence joins TRBV14 and TRBJ1-1; 7 bases map to TRBD1. CDR3 length: 18 residues. Trimming at V came to 4 bases and at J to 3 bases, leaving 17 bases not matched to a gene. Germline CDR1 SGHDN, CDR2 FVKESK. The CDR3 protein is CASSRYRSGGRRDTEAFF. The CDR3 DNA follows: TGTGCCAGCAGCCGCTACCGTTCAGGGGGGCGACGGGACACTGAAGCTTTCTTT.

This clone was seen only once. This chain connects TRBV11-2 to TRBJ1-5, with 10 bases aligning to TRBD1. The CDR3 totals 15 residues. With 5 bases clipped from V and 2 bases from J, the junction kept 3 bases outside the gene matches. From germline, CDR1 is SGHAT and CDR2 FQNNGV. CDR3 sequence reads: CASSTGTGGNQPQHF. The CDR3 bases are TGTGCCAGCAGCACGGGGACAGGGGGCAATCAGCCCCAGCATTTT.

V and J are TRBV5-1 and TRBJ1-1, with D maybe TRBD1 (6 bases). V shed 4 bases and J shed 2 bases, with 9 bases lying between them. The germline gives CDR1 SGHRS, CDR2 YFSETQ. The CDR3 loop spans 13 amino acids. CDR3 amino acids: CASSRQENTEAFF. CDR3 nucleotide sequence: TGCGCCAGCAGCCGACAGGAAAACACTGAAGCTTTCTTT.